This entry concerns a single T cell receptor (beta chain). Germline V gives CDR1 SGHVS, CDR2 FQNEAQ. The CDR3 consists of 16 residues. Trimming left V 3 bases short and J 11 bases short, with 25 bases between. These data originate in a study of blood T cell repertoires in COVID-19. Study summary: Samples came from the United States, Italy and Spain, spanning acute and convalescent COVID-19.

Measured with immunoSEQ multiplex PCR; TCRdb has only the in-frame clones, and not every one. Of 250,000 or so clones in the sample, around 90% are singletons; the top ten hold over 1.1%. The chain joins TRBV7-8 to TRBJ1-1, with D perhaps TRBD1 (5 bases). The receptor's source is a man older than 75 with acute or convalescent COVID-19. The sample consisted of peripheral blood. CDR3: CASSFTGESPLVRAFF. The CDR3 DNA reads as TGTGCCAGCAGCTTTACGGGGGAATCTCCACTTGTTAGGGCTTTCTTT.